The text below deals with one T cell receptor (beta chain). The data stem from a study of blood T cell repertoires in COVID-19. Overall study context: Acute and convalescent COVID-19 specimens originated in the United States, Italy and Spain.

CDR3 length equals 13 residues. Germline values: CDR1 KGHDR, CDR2 SFDVKD. Trimming shortened V by 1 base and J by 3 bases, and 3 bases separated the two germline ends. Original analysis: Estimation of nucleated cell counts relied on the amplification of reference gene primers. Libraries were prepared by immunoSEQ multiplex PCR; TCRdb keeps only in-frame clonotypes and omits some of them. That table supplies the V and J calls and clone size; D and trimming were determined from the DNA. The sample lists 140,000 or so clones, 70% to 85% occurring once. The specimen was peripheral blood. The sequence was obtained from a man aged 55 to 69 with active or convalescent COVID-19. The chain employs TRBV24-1 and TRBJ1-3; D gene uncertain. CDR3 loop: CATSDFNGNTIYF. Written as DNA, the CDR3 is TGTGCCACCAGTGATTTCAATGGAAACACCATATATTTT.